Only a few counts were recorded for the clone carrying this T cell receptor (beta chain). The germline V gene has CDR1 MNHNS and CDR2 SASEGT. J gave up 0 bases and V 1 base, and 2 bases lay outside the gene matches. The CDR3 length is 15 residues. This entry comes from a study of blood T cell repertoires in COVID-19. Study background: Samples of COVID-19 (acute and convalescent) were obtained from the United States, Italy and Spain. T cells, B-cell-depleted T cells, or PBMCs provided the cDNA or gDNA that served as material.

Authors' analysis steps: Reference gene primer amplification in the assay estimated nucleated cell counts. The method was immunoSEQ multiplex PCR; TCRdb's version includes in-frame clones alone and lacks a portion of them. V, J and clone size reflect that table, while D and trimming were determined from the DNA. The repertoire consists of a few hundred thousand clones, with around 90% occurring once and the leading ten covering less than 10%. J is TRBJ2-7 and V is TRBV6-1; 8 positions match TRBD2. The sequenced material came from peripheral blood. The clonotype was recovered from a man younger than 35 with active or convalescent COVID-19. The CDR3 here is CASSEGAGDSYEQYF. The CDR3 DNA follows: TGTGCCAGCAGTGAAGGAGCGGGGGACTCCTACGAGCAGTACTTC.